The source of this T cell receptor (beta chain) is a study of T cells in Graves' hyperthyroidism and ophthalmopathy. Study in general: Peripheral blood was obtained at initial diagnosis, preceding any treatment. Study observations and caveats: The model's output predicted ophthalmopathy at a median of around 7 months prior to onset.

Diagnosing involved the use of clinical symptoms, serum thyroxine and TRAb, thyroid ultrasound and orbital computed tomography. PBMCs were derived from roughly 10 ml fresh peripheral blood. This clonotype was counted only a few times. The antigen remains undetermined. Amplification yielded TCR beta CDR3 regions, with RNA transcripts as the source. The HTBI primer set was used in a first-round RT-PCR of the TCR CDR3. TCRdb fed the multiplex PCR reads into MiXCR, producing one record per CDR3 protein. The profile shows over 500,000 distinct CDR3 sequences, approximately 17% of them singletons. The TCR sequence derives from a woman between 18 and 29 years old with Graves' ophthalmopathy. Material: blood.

The CDR3 coding sequence is TGTGCCAGCAGCCAAGCTAGTAACGAGCAGTACTTC. This sequence encodes CASSQASNEQYF. V gene TRBV3-1 combines with J gene TRBJ2-7; D is unclear. Trimming removed 1 base from V and 5 bases from J, with 6 bases in between. The CDR3 covers 12 residues. CDR1 LGHDT and CDR2 YNNKEL come from the germline V gene (reference sequence).